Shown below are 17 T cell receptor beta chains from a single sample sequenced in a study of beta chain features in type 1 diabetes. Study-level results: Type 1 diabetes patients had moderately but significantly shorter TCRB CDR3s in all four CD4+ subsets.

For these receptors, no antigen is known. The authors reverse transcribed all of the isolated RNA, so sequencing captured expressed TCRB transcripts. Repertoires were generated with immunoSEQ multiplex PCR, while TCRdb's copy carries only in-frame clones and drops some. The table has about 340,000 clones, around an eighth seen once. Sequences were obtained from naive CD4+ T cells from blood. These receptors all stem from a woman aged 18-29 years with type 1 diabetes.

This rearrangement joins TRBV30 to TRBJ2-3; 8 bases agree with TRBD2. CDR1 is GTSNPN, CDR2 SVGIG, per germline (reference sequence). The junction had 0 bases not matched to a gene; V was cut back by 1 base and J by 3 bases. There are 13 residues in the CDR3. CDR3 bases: TGTGCCTGGAGTGGACTAGCGACAGATACGCAGTATTTT. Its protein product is CAWSGLATDTQYF. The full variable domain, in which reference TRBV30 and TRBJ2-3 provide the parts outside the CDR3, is SQTIHQWPATLVQPVGSPLSLECTVEGTSNPNLYWYRQAAGRGLQLLFYSVGIGQISSEVPQNLSASRPQDRQFILSSKKLLLSDSGFYLCAWSGLATDTQYFGPGTRLTVL.

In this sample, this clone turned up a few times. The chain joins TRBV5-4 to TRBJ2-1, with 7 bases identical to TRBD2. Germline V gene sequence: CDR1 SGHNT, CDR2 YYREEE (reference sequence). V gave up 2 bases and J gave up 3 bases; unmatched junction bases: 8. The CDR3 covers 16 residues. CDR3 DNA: TGTGCCAGCAGCTTAGGGAGGGCCGCCTTCTACAATGAGCAGTTCTTC. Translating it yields CASSLGRAAFYNEQFF. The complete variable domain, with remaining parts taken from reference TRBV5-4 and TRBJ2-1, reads ETGVTQSPTHLIKTRGQQVTLRCSSQSGHNTVSWYQQALGQGPQFIFQYYREEENGRGNFPPRFSGLQFPNYSSELNVNALELDDSALYLCASSLGRAAFYNEQFFGPGTRLTVL.

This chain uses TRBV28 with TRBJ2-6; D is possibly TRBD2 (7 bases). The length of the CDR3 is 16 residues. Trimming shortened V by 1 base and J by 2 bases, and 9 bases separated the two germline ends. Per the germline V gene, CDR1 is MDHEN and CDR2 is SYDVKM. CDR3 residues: CASSLLGGAGANVLTF. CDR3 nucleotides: TGTGCCAGCAGTTTATTAGGGGGGGCTGGGGCCAACGTCCTGACTTTC.

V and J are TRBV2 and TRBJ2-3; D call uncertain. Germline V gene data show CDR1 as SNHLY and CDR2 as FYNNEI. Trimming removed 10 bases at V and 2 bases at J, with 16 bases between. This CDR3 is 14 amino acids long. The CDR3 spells CATKSGSTTDTQYF. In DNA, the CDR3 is TGTGCCACCAAATCCGGGTCCACCACAGATACGCAGTATTTT.

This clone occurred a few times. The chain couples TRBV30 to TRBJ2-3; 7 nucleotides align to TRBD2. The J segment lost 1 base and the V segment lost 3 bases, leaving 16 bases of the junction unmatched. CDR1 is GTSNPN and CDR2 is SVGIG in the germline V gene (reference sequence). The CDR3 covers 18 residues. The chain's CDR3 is CAWSVDPTGTIGTDTQYF. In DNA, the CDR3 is TGTGCCTGGAGCGTAGACCCGACCGGGACTATAGGCACAGATACGCAGTATTTT. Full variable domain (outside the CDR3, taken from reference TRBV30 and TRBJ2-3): SQTIHQWPATLVQPVGSPLSLECTVEGTSNPNLYWYRQAAGRGLQLLFYSVGIGQISSEVPQNLSASRPQDRQFILSSKKLLLSDSGFYLCAWSVDPTGTIGTDTQYFGPGTRLTVL.

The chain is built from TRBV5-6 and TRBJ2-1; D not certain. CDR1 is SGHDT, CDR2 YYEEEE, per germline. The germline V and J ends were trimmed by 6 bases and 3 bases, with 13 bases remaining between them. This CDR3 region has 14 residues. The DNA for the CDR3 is TGTGCCAGCACCCCTAGATGGAGCTACAATGAGCAGTTCTTC. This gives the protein CASTPRWSYNEQFF.

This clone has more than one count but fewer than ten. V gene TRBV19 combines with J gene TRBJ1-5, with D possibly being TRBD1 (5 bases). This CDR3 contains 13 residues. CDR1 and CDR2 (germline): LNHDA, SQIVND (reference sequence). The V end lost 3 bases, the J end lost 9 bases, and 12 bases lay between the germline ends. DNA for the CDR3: TGTGCCAGTAGTATGGTAGGGGATCGGCCCCAGCATTTT. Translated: CASSMVGDRPQHF. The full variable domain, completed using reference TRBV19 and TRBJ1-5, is DGGITQSPKYLFRKEGQNVTLSCEQNLNHDAMYWYRQDPGQGLRLIYYSQIVNDFQKGDIAEGYSVSREKKESFPLTVTSAQKNPTAFYLCASSMVGDRPQHFGDGTRLSIL.

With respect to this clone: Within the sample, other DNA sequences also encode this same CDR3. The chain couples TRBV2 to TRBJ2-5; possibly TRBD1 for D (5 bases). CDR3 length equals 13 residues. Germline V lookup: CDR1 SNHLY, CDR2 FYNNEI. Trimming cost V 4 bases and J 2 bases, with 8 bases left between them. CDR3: CASSGQRQETQYF. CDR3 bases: TGTGCCAGCAGTGGACAGAGACAAGAGACCCAGTACTTC.

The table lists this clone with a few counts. DNA for the CDR3: TGTGCCTGGAGCCCCCAGGGAAGGGGAAGTTGGGATACGCAGTATTTT. This translates into CAWSPQGRGSWDTQYF. The chain uses TRBV30 and TRBJ2-3, with a tentative D call TRBD1 (5 bases). V was cut by 3 bases and J by 6 bases, with 22 bases left in between. Germline V gene data show CDR1 as GTSNPN and CDR2 as SVGIG (reference sequence). The CDR3 loop spans 16 amino acids.

CDR3 in amino acids: CASSPGQAQETQYF. The CDR3 DNA is TGCGCCAGCAGCCCTGGACAGGCCCAAGAGACCCAGTACTTC. The V call is TRBV5-1, the J call TRBJ2-5; 7 bases match TRBD1. The CDR3 has 14 residues. Germline loops: CDR1 SGHRS, CDR2 YFSETQ. Trimming cost V 4 bases and J 1 base; bases outside gene matches: 4.

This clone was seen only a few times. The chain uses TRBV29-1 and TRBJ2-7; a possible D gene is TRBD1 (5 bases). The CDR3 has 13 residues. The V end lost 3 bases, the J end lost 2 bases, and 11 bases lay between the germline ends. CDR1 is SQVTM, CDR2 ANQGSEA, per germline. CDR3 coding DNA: TGCAGCGTTGAGTGTGCAGGGCCCTACGAGCAGTACTTC. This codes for CSVECAGPYEQYF.

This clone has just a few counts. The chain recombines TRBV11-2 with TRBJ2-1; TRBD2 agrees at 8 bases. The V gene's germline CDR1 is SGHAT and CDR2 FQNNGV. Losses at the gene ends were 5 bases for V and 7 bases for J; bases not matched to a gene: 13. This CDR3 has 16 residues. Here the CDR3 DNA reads TGTGCCAGCAGCCCCGCCCTTGGGACTAGGATGAATGAGCAGTTCTTC. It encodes CASSPALGTRMNEQFF.

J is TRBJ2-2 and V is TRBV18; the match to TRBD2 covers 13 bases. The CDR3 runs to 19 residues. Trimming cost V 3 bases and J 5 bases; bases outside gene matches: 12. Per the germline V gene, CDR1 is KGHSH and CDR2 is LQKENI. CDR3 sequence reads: CASSPRTSGSRERTGELFF. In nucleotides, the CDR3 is TGTGCCAGCTCACCTAGGACTAGCGGGAGTAGGGAACGGACCGGGGAGCTGTTTTTT. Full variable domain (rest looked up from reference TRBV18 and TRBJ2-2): NAGVMQNPRHLVRRRGQEARLRCSPMKGHSHVYWYRQLPEEGLKFMVYLQKENIIDESGMPKERFSAEFPKEGPSILRIQQVVRGDSAAYFCASSPRTSGSRERTGELFFGEGSRLTVL.

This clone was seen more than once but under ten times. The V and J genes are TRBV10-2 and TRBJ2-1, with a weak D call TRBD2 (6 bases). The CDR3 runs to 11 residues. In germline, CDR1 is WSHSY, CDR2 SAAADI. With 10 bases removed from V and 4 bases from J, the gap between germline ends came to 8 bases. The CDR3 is CATSVYNEQFF. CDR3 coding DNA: TGCGCCACTAGCGTTTACAATGAGCAGTTCTTC.

This CDR3 reads CASSSLSGRGREQFF. Here the CDR3 DNA reads TGTGCCAGCAGCTCTCTTAGCGGGAGAGGAAGGGAGCAGTTCTTC. The gene calls are TRBV7-6 and TRBJ2-1; 9 positions match TRBD2. V shed 4 bases, J shed 10 bases, and the junction held 11 bases outside the gene matches. Germline loops: CDR1 SGHVS, CDR2 FNYEAQ. This CDR3 has 15 amino acids. Looking up the rest from reference TRBV7-6 and TRBJ2-1 gives the full variable domain: GAGVSQSPRYKVTKRGQDVALRCDPISGHVSLYWYRQALGQGPEFLTYFNYEAQQDKSGLPNDRFSAERPEGSISTLTIQRTEQRDSAMYRCASSSLSGRGREQFFGPGTRLTVL.

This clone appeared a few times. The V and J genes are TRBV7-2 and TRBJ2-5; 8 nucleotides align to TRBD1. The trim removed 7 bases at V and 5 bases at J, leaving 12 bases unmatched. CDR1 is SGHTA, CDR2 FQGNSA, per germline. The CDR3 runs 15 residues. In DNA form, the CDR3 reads TGTGCCAGCACCGAGCTCAGGGGGCGCCGGGAGACCCAGTACTTC. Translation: CASTELRGRRETQYF.

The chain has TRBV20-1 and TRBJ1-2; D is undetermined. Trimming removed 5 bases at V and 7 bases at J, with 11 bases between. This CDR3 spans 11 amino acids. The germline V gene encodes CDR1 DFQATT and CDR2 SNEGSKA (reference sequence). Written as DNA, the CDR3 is TGCAGTGCTTCCAGCGAGGGTGGCTACACCTTC. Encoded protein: CSASSEGGYTF.